This T cell receptor beta chain was sequenced for a study of blood T cell repertoires in COVID-19. The CDR3 has 15 amino acids. The germline V gene encodes CDR1 SNHLY and CDR2 FYNNEI. The V segment lost 5 bases and the J segment 2 bases; nucleotides outside the gene matches: 3. Libraries were prepared by immunoSEQ multiplex PCR; TCRdb keeps only in-frame clonotypes and omits some of them. The sample holds 250,000 to 300,000 clones, roughly 80% seen once. A COVID-19 case had been met by exposed participants during the 2 weeks before study entry. J is TRBJ2-3 and V is TRBV2; 11 bases align to TRBD2. Source material: PBMCs or T cells enriched from blood (not recorded which). The clonotype originates from a man in his forties who had been exposed to COVID-19. For the CDR3, the DNA is TGTGCCAGCAGTCGACTAGCGGGATCCACAGATACGCAGTATTTT. It codes for CASSRLAGSTDTQYF.